The present TCR beta chain was sequenced within a study of memory CD4+ T cells and cytomegalovirus serostatus. Study at large: This sample comes from healthy Belgian adults, several CMV seropositive, 24 seronegative.

Profiled with immunoSEQ multiplex PCR; TCRdb holds only in-frame clones, not every one. Of tens of thousands of clones listed, about 70% are singletons. Single viable CD3+CD4+CD8-CD45RO+ cells were sorted as the memory CD4+ T cells. Germline V gives CDR1 DFQATT, CDR2 SNEGSKA (reference sequence). V lost 6 bases to trimming and J lost 5 bases, with 9 bases between them. This CDR3 region has 11 residues. This clonotype was sampled from an adult in good health and CMV-seropositive. The V call is TRBV20-1, the J call TRBJ2-3; D may correspond to TRBD1 or TRBD2 (5 bases each). The specimen was memory CD4+ T cells from blood. CDR3 region: CSAGDEDTQYF. The CDR3 coding sequence is TGCAGTGCCGGGGACGAAGATACGCAGTATTTT.